A single sample is the source of the 9 T cell receptor beta chains below, sequenced in a study of cytomegalovirus exposure and HLA in healthy donors. A multiplex PCR was run with 60 Vbeta primers and 13 Jbeta primers. The repertoire was sequenced with immunoSEQ multiplex PCR; TCRdb's copy has only in-frame clones and lacks some. This sample has roughly 190,000 clones, with around 75% found just once. The specimen sequenced was PBMCs. These receptors originate from a woman aged 45 to 65 in good health and CMV-seronegative.

The V gene is TRBV4-1, the J gene TRBJ1-5; 7 nucleotides align to TRBD1. V trimming: 0 bases; J trimming: 3 bases; junction bases outside the gene matches: 8. Germline CDR1 is MGHRA and CDR2 is YSYEKL. The CDR3 has 17 residues. The CDR3 coding sequence is TGCGCCAGCAGCCAAGAGTTGAGACAGGGTTCCAATCAGCCCCAGCATTTT. Protein sequence: CASSQELRQGSNQPQHF.

V gene TRBV19 combines with J gene TRBJ1-5, with 8 bases fitting TRBD1. The CDR3 contains 15 residues. J was trimmed by 6 bases and V by 6 bases; bases with no gene match: 10. Germline CDR1 and CDR2: LNHDA and SQIVND (reference sequence). In nucleotides, the CDR3 is TGTGCCAGTAGCACAGGGGGAGAGGGAGGTCAGCCCCAGCATTTT. Translation gives CASSTGGEGGQPQHF.

The chain carries TRBV5-1 and TRBJ1-2; TRBD1 matches at 7 bases. Trimming cost V 0 bases and J 5 bases; bases outside gene matches: 4. The germline gives CDR1 SGHRS, CDR2 YFSETQ. CDR3 size: 14 residues. CDR3 nucleotides: TGCGCCAGCAGCTTGGCCACAGGGGAGTATGGCTACACCTTC. The encoded protein is CASSLATGEYGYTF.

The rearrangement joins TRBV6-5 to TRBJ2-7, with 7 bases lining up with TRBD2. CDR3 length equals 12 residues. The germline gives CDR1 MNHEY, CDR2 SVGAGI. With V trimmed by 6 bases and J by 2 bases, 1 base remained unmatched. This CDR3 reads CASRREAYEQYF. Here the CDR3 DNA reads TGTGCCAGCAGACGGGAGGCCTACGAGCAGTACTTC.

This clone was detected only once. This chain uses TRBV7-8 with TRBJ2-5; D remains unclear. V lost 1 base, J lost 5 bases, and 8 bases lay in between. The CDR3 length is 13 residues. From germline, CDR1 is SGHVS and CDR2 FQNEAQ. In nucleotides, the CDR3 is TGTGCCAGCAGCTTAGGTGCTGCGGAGACCCAGTACTTC. Translation gives CASSLGAAETQYF.

This chain links TRBV5-1 with TRBJ2-7; D remains ambiguous. The germline V gene encodes CDR1 SGHRS and CDR2 YFSETQ. The CDR3 totals 15 residues. V lost 0 bases and J 5 bases, leaving 15 bases between the germline ends. CDR3 residues: CASSLVGGTSDEQYF. CDR3 nucleotides: TGCGCCAGCAGCTTGGTAGGCGGAACCTCGGACGAGCAGTACTTC. Supplemented by reference TRBV5-1 and TRBJ2-7, the full variable domain reads KAGVTQTPRYLIKTRGQQVTLSCSPISGHRSVSWYQQTPGQGLQFLFEYFSETQRNKGNFPGRFSGRQFSNSRSEMNVSTLELGDSALYLCASSLVGGTSDEQYFGPGTRLTVT.

The rearrangement links TRBV9 to TRBJ2-1, with 12 bases identical to TRBD2. The germline V gene encodes CDR1 SGDLS and CDR2 YYNGEE. The CDR3 is 14 amino acids. V trimming: 3 bases; J trimming: 8 bases; junction bases outside the gene matches: 3. The CDR3 nucleotides read TGTGCCAGCAGCGGAACTAGCGGGGGGTATGAGCAGTTCTTC. Protein sequence: CASSGTSGGYEQFF.

Details on this clone: Other DNA sequences in this sample translate to the same CDR3. V usage is TRBV4-2 and J usage is TRBJ2-3, with a tentative D call TRBD1 (6 bases). Per the germline V gene, CDR1 is LGHNA and CDR2 is YNFKEQ. With 1 base removed from V and 1 base from J, the gap between germline ends came to 9 bases. This CDR3 region has 15 residues. CDR3 bases: TGTGCCAGCAGCCAAGCAGGGGCAGGCACAGATACGCAGTATTTT. It is translated as CASSQAGAGTDTQYF.

The chain recombines TRBV5-6 with TRBJ1-5, with TRBD1 identical over 9 bases. The CDR3 sequence is 17 residues long. In germline, CDR1 is SGHDT, CDR2 YYEEEE. The junction had 10 bases not matched to a gene; V was cut back by 4 bases and J by 2 bases. In nucleotides, the CDR3 is TGTGCCAGCAGCCTATCGACAGGGGGAGATCGCAATCAGCCCCAGCATTTT. Protein: CASSLSTGGDRNQPQHF.